A single T cell receptor beta chain is shown here with its context. As yet, its antigen is unknown. A roughly 220 ng quantity of DNA, 25,000 to 35,000 T cell genomes, went into the sorted-subset replicate PCRs. Here immunoSEQ multiplex PCR was the method, and the copy in TCRdb shows in-frame clones only, minus some. Of more than 2,000,000 clones in the sample, approximately 94% were seen once. The entry originates in a study of shared clonotypes between healthy human individuals. Findings and limits, study-wide: Clonotype sharing across donors was expected to vary with sequencing depth. In several donors, around 5% of naive CD4 clonotypes appeared in common. Enrolling few donors narrowed the genetic and exposure-history diversity that was represented.

The germline gives CDR1 LNHDA, CDR2 SQIVND (reference sequence). Deletions cut 8 bases from V and 10 bases from J, with 18 bases between. The CDR3 runs to 13 residues. Material: naive CD4+ T cells sorted from blood. Documented subset: CD45RA+ positively selected. The chain joins TRBV19 to TRBJ2-1, with D possibly being TRBD1 (8 bases). The sequence was obtained from a man younger than 35 in good health. The CDR3 region is CASQDRAGEEQFF. The CDR3 DNA follows: TGTGCCAGTCAGGACAGGGCGGGAGAGGAGCAGTTCTTC. The full variable domain, in which reference TRBV19 and TRBJ2-1 provide the parts outside the CDR3, is DGGITQSPKYLFRKEGQNVTLSCEQNLNHDAMYWYRQDPGQGLRLIYYSQIVNDFQKGDIAEGYSVSREKKESFPLTVTSAQKNPTAFYLCASQDRAGEEQFFGPGTRLTVL.